This T cell receptor beta chain was sequenced in a study of identical twins. TCRdb fed the 5' RACE reads into MiXCR, producing one record per CDR3 protein. This table has 410,000 or so distinct CDR3 sequences, less than 20% appearing once. Germline trimming cut 4 bases from V and 5 bases from J; bases unmatched to any gene: 3. Germline V lookup: CDR1 SGDLS, CDR2 YYNGEE. The CDR3 has 15 residues. This clonotype was seen repeatedly, ten times or more. Specimen: naive T cells sorted from blood. The receptor comes from a man aged 50-60 years in good health. This chain links TRBV9 with TRBJ2-2, with 12 bases matching TRBD2. CDR3 in amino acids: CASSPGLAGTGELFF. CDR3 DNA sequence: TGTGCCAGCAGCCCTGGACTAGCGGGGACCGGGGAGCTGTTTTTT.